Below, one TCR beta chain is given with its context. The sample comes from a study of technical replicates of blood from four donors. Trimming left V 4 bases short and J 3 bases short, with 13 bases between. The CDR3 length is 14 residues. Germline V gene lookup returns CDR1 SGHRS and CDR2 YFSETQ. Measured with immunoSEQ multiplex PCR; TCRdb has only the in-frame clones, and not every one. The sample shows 44,000 or so clones, more than 85% of them seen only once. Source material: PBMCs. The clonotype comes from a human donor in good health. Some clones in this sample may be carry-over from other donors' samples. The gene calls are TRBV5-1 and TRBJ1-2; D may be TRBD1 (6 bases). The CDR3 is CASSPEGGDYGYTF. The CDR3 DNA follows: TGCGCCAGCAGCCCCGAAGGGGGAGACTATGGCTACACCTTC.